This T cell receptor beta chain came from a study of cytomegalovirus exposure and HLA in healthy donors. The V and J ends lost 7 bases and 4 bases, in that order; junction bases with no gene match: 8. In germline, CDR1 is SNHLY, CDR2 FYNNEI. The CDR3 loop spans 14 amino acids. 13 Jbeta primers and 60 Vbeta primers were used for the PCR. Some clones are missing from TCRdb's copy, which holds only in-frame ones; the method was immunoSEQ multiplex PCR. This sample carries 150,000 to 200,000 clones, 81% of them seen once, and the ten largest clones take around 2.1%. The receptor was isolated from a woman between 18 and 29 years old in good health and CMV-seropositive. The chain combines TRBV2 with TRBJ1-2; 8 positions match TRBD1. The sequencing sample was made of PBMCs. The CDR3 loop reads CASTATGEGYGYTF. CDR3 DNA: TGTGCCAGCACCGCGACAGGGGAGGGCTATGGCTACACCTTC.